This TCR beta chain was found in a study of T-cell reconstitution after alpha-beta-depleted transplantation in children. The TCRbeta library incorporated unique molecular identifiers. TCRdb re-derived calls from the PCR reads in MiXCR, one entry per CDR3 protein. Among 330,000 or so distinct CDR3 sequences listed, under 13% were seen once. CDR1 MDHEN and CDR2 SYDVKM come from the germline V gene. The CDR3 has 15 residues. V dropped 3 bases and J dropped 10; count of bases not matched to a gene: 7. This clonotype was observed many times. This chain connects TRBV28 to TRBJ1-6, with 9 bases that match TRBD1. Specimen: PBMCs from the stem cell graft donor, collected from the stem cell graft. This clonotype was obtained from a human donor who donated a stem cell graft to a child with acute lymphoblastic leukemia. The CDR3 region is CASSFGGQGGSPLHF. Here the CDR3 DNA reads TGTGCCAGCAGTTTTGGGGGACAGGGTGGATCACCCCTCCACTTT.